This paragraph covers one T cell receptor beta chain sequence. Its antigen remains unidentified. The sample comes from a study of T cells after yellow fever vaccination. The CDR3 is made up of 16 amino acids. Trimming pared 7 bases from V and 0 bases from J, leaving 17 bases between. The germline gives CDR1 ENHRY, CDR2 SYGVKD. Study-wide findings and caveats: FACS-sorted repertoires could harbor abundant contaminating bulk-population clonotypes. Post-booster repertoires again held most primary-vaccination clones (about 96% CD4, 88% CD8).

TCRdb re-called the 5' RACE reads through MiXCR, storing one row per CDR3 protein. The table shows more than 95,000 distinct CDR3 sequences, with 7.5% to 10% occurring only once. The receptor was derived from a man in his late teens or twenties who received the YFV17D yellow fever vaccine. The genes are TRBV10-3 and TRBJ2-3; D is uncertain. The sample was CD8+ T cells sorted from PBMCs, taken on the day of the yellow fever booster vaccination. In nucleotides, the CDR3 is TGTGCCATCACCGCGAATGGGGTAGATAGCACAGATACGCAGTATTTT. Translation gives CAITANGVDSTDTQYF.